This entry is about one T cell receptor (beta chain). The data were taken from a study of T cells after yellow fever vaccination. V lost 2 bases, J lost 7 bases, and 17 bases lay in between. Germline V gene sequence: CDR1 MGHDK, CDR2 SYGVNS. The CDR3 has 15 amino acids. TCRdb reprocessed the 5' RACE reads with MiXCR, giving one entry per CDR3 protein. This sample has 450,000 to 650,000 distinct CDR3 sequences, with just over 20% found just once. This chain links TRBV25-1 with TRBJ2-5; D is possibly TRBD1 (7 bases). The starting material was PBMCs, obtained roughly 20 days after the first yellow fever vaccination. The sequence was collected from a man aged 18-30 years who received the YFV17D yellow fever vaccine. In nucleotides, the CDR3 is TGTGCCAGCAGTGAAGAGGGCAGGGGGGAGGTGACCCAGTACTTC. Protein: CASSEEGRGEVTQYF.